The 6 T cell receptor beta chains given below trace back to one sample, sequenced in a study of CD8+CD57+ T cells in acquired aplastic anemia. Sequencing involved patients with CD8+CD57+ cell expansion previously shown by flow cytometry. Both TCR beta VDJ combination and CDR3 sequence profiling were carried out. Genomic DNA was the template for this profiling. TCRdb itself ran the reads through MiXCR, one entry per CDR3 protein. The data contain roughly 180,000 distinct CDR3 sequences, around 50% of them seen just once; the ten biggest clones take up 10% to 15%. Sample: sorted CD4+, CD8+, or CD8+CD57+ T cells (not recorded which) from PBMCs. The source of these receptors is a human donor with aplastic anemia.

The J gene is TRBJ1-2, the V gene TRBV2; no firm D call. Germline values: CDR1 SNHLY, CDR2 FYNNEI. Trimming shortened V by 7 bases and J by 6 bases, and 18 bases separated the two germline ends. CDR3 length equals 14 residues. The CDR3 nucleotides are TGTGCCAGCACCTCCTTTGAAGCGGAGGATGGCTACACCTTC. Translating it yields CASTSFEAEDGYTF. Full variable domain (outside the CDR3, taken from reference TRBV2 and TRBJ1-2): EPEVTQTPSHQVTQMGQEVILRCVPISNHLYFYWYRQILGQKVEFLVSFYNNEISEKSEIFDDQFSVERPDGSNFTLKIRSTKLEDSAMYFCASTSFEAEDGYTFGSGTRLTVV.

This clonotype was seen at least ten times. An end of the junction does not agree with germline; a read error may underlie this. The chain is built from TRBV7-7 and TRBJ2-2, with TRBD1 as a possible D gene (5 bases). The CDR3 is made up of 14 amino acids. CDR1 SSHAT and CDR2 FNYEAQ come from the germline V gene (reference sequence). CDR3 loop: CASSLDRNTGELFF. The DNA of the CDR3 is TGTGCTAGCAGCTTAGACAGAAACACCGGGGAGCTGTTTTTT.

Concerning this clonotype itself: At one of its ends the junction is not consistent with the germline gene, which may arise from a read error. This chain joins TRBV10-3 and TRBJ1-1; no clear D. The CDR3 has 14 residues. The germline gives CDR1 ENHRY, CDR2 SYGVKD. Here the CDR3 reads CGISDTTGNTEAFF. The CDR3 region has the DNA TGTGGCATCAGTGACACCACCGGGAACACTGAAGCTTTCTTT.

J is TRBJ1-2 and V is TRBV10-3; tentatively, D is TRBD1 (5 bases). The length of the CDR3 is 18 residues. The V end lost 0 bases, the J end lost 2 bases, and 19 bases lay between the germline ends. Germline lookup yields CDR1 ENHRY and CDR2 SYGVKD. CDR3 DNA: TGTGCCATCAGTGAGTCGGGGGTTGCAGTTAAATCGAACTATGGCTACACCTTC. Protein: CAISESGVAVKSNYGYTF.

This clonotype came up a few times. This rearrangement joins TRBV3-1 to TRBJ1-4; no reliable D call. The CDR3 is 12 residues long. Looked up from germline, CDR1 is LGHDT and CDR2 is YNNKEL (reference sequence). The V end was cut by 4 bases, the J end by 5 bases, with 5 bases between. The CDR3 loop reads CASSLRNEKLFF. The CDR3 nucleotides read TGTGCCAGCAGCCTAAGAAATGAAAAACTGTTTTTT.

This clonotype was seen many times. The chain employs TRBV2 and TRBJ2-2; no clear D. The CDR3 runs 12 residues. Germline CDR1 reads SNHLY; CDR2 reads FYNNEI. V lost 6 bases to trimming and J lost 6 bases, with 8 bases between them. This CDR3 is CASRYSSGELFF. The CDR3 nucleotides read TGTGCCAGCAGGTATAGCTCCGGGGAGCTGTTTTTT. Looking up the rest from reference TRBV2 and TRBJ2-2 gives the full variable domain: EPEVTQTPSHQVTQMGQEVILRCVPISNHLYFYWYRQILGQKVEFLVSFYNNEISEKSEIFDDQFSVERPDGSNFTLKIRSTKLEDSAMYFCASRYSSGELFFGEGSRLTVL.